In its sample, the clone carrying this T cell receptor (beta chain) was seen once. Its target is unknown. This sample is drawn from a study of beta chain features in type 1 diabetes. Broader study findings: Patients with type 1 diabetes showed fewer VDJ junction insertions and more deletions. The naive, central memory and Treg TCRB repertoires of patients appeared to be more similar to one another than those of healthy donors. A potential PCR bias toward shorter templates would be equal in patient and control samples. Researchers report that Type 1 diabetes patients had moderately but significantly shorter TCRB CDR3s across all four CD4+ subsets.

The CDR3 totals 12 residues. Germline CDR1 is KGHSH and CDR2 is LQKENI. The ends were cut back, 6 bases at V and 6 bases at J, with 11 bases in the middle. Naive, central memory, regulatory and stem cell-like memory cells within the CD4+ compartment were sorted using CD45RO/CCR7/CD25/CD127/CD95/CD27. What was sequenced were expressed TCRB transcripts, since all of the isolated RNA had been reverse transcribed. Generated by immunoSEQ multiplex PCR, the TCRdb table keeps only in-frame clones and is missing some. This table holds tens of thousands of clones, approximately 70% found once. The sequence was collected from a woman aged 18-29 years with type 1 diabetes. Sequencing was performed on Tregs from blood. The chain uses TRBV18 and TRBJ1-2; no definite D call. Here the CDR3 DNA reads TGTGCCAGCTCGCAAAACATGGATGGCTACACCTTC. Amino acids: CASSQNMDGYTF. Combining the CDR3 with reference TRBV18 and TRBJ1-2 gives the whole variable domain NAGVMQNPRHLVRRRGQEARLRCSPMKGHSHVYWYRQLPEEGLKFMVYLQKENIIDESGMPKERFSAEFPKEGPSILRIQQVVRGDSAAYFCASSQNMDGYTFGSGTRLTVV.